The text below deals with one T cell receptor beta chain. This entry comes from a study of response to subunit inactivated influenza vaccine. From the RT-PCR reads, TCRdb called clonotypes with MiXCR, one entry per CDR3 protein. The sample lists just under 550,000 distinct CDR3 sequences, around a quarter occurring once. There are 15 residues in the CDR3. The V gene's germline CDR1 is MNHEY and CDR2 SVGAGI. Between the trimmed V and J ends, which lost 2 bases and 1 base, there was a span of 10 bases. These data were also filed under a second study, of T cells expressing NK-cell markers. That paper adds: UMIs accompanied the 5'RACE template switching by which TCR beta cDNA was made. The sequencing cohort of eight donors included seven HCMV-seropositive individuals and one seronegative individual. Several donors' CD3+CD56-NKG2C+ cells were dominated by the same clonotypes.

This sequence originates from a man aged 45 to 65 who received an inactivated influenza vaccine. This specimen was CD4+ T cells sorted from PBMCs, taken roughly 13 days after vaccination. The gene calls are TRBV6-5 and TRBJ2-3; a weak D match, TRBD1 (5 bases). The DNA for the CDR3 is TGTGCCAGCAGTTACGTGGGGCTCGGCACAGATACGCAGTATTTT. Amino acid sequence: CASSYVGLGTDTQYF.